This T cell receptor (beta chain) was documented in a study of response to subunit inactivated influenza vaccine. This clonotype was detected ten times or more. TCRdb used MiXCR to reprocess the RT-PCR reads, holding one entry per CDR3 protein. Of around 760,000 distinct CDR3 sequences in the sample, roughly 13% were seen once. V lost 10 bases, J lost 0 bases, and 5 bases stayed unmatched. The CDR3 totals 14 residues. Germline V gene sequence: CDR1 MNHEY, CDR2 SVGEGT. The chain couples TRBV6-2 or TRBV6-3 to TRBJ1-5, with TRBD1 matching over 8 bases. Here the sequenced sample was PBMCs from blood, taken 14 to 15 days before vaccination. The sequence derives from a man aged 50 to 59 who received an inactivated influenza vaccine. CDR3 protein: CATRTGLSNQPQHF. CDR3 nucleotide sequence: TGTGCCACTCGGACAGGGCTTAGCAATCAGCCCCAGCATTTT.